Below, 26 T cell receptor beta chains from the same sample are listed, as sequenced in a study of T cell responses to AZD1222 COVID-19 vaccine. The method was immunoSEQ multiplex PCR; TCRdb's version includes in-frame clones alone and lacks a portion of them. Of 58,000 or so clones in the sample, 75% to 90% were seen once. Sequencing used peripheral blood, obtained 28 days after the second AZD1222 dose. Receptors were obtained from an adult who received the AZD1222 COVID-19 vaccine.

The chain uses TRBV4-3 and TRBJ1-2; 8 bases align to TRBD1. J lost 7 bases, V lost 5 bases, and 9 bases had no gene match. CDR1 and CDR2 from the germline V gene are LGHNA and YSLEER. This CDR3 is 14 amino acids long. DNA for the CDR3: TGCGCCAGCAGCAAGGACAGGGCCATTCCTGGCTACACCTTC. As protein: CASSKDRAIPGYTF.

The chain links TRBV10-3 to TRBJ2-7, with D possibly being TRBD2 (5 bases). Deletions cut 6 bases from V and 6 bases from J, with 9 bases between. This CDR3 is 11 amino acids long. The germline CDR1 and CDR2 sequences are ENHRY and SYGVKD. The CDR3 sequence is CAISRGPEQYF. The CDR3 DNA reads as TGTGCCATCAGCCGGGGTCCCGAGCAGTACTTC.

The chain joins TRBV7-2 to TRBJ1-1; D is unclear. V was pared by 2 bases and J by 8 bases, with 9 bases between. The CDR3 is 12 amino acids. The germline CDR1 and CDR2 sequences are SGHTA and FQGNSA. The CDR3 DNA sequence: TGTGCCAGCAGCTTATCTGGTCAGGAAGCTTTCTTT. Translated, it gives CASSLSGQEAFF. The whole variable domain, remainder taken from reference TRBV7-2 and TRBJ1-1, is GAGVSQSPSNKVTEKGKDVELRCDPISGHTALYWYRQSLGQGLEFLIYFQGNSAPDKSGLPSDRFSAERTGGSVSTLTIQRTQQEDSAVYLCASSLSGQEAFFGQGTRLTVV.

This clone was picked up one time. This chain uses TRBV11-3 with TRBJ2-7; TRBD2 matches 12 bases. CDR1 and CDR2 (germline): SGHNT, YENEEA. The CDR3 is made up of 15 amino acids. The V and J ends lost 4 bases and 4 bases, in that order; junction bases with no gene match: 5. CDR3 DNA: TGTGCCAGCAGCTCCGGACTAGCGGGAATGTACGAGCAGTACTTC. Its protein is CASSSGLAGMYEQYF.

The V and J genes are TRBV7-9 and TRBJ2-2; 8 nucleotides align to TRBD2. V gave up 4 bases and J gave up 7 bases; unmatched junction bases: 8. The CDR3 loop spans 15 amino acids. Germline V CDR1 and CDR2: SEHNR, FQNEAQ (reference sequence). The CDR3 protein is CASSSASGSYGELFF. The CDR3 nucleotides are TGTGCCAGCAGCTCAGCCAGCGGGAGTTACGGGGAGCTGTTTTTT.

The chain couples TRBV6-6 to TRBJ1-3; maybe TRBD1 (6 bases). Germline V gives CDR1 MNHNY, CDR2 SVGAGI (reference sequence). The CDR3 length is 14 residues. The V end lost 6 bases, the J end lost 0 bases, and 9 bases lay between the germline ends. CDR3 coding DNA: TGTGCCAGCAGCTGGACAGTCTCTGGAAACACCATATATTTT. This translates into CASSWTVSGNTIYF.

The rearrangement links TRBV9 to TRBJ2-7, with TRBD2 as a possible D gene (5 bases). Per the germline V gene, CDR1 is SGDLS and CDR2 is YYNGEE. The CDR3 runs to 14 residues. V was shortened by 0 bases and J by 7 bases, with 14 bases between the two germline ends. The CDR3 spells CASSVDGGTREQYF. CDR3 sequence (DNA): TGTGCCAGCAGCGTAGACGGCGGAACTAGGGAGCAGTACTTC.

The chain uses TRBV19 and TRBJ2-7, with a possible D match to TRBD1 (6 bases). Trimming left V 3 bases short and J 3 bases short, with 15 bases between. Germline-derived CDR1 and CDR2 are LNHDA and SQIVND (reference sequence). CDR3 length: 15 amino acids. The CDR3 sequence: CASSISGVIFYEQYF. The CDR3 coding sequence is TGTGCCAGTAGTATTTCAGGGGTAATTTTCTACGAGCAGTACTTC. The variable domain in full, completed from reference TRBV19 and TRBJ2-7, reads DGGITQSPKYLFRKEGQNVTLSCEQNLNHDAMYWYRQDPGQGLRLIYYSQIVNDFQKGDIAEGYSVSREKKESFPLTVTSAQKNPTAFYLCASSISGVIFYEQYFGPGTRLTVT.

V and J are TRBV21-1 and TRBJ2-5; the listed D gene, TRBD2, was not tested against the DNA. TRBV21-1 is a documented pseudogene. The CDR3 totals 16 residues. The CDR3 DNA follows: TGTGCCAGCAGCTTAAGTCCTAGAAAACTCCAAGAGACCCAGTACTTC. Translated: CASSLSPRKLQETQYF.

The chain combines TRBV6-2 or TRBV6-3 with TRBJ1-5; D gene ambiguous. V was cut by 5 bases and J by 0 bases, with 11 bases left in between. Per germline, CDR1 MNHEY and CDR2 SVGEGT. The CDR3 has 15 amino acids. Here the CDR3 DNA reads TGTGCCAGCAGTCCAAGGAAATATAGCAATCAGCCCCAGCATTTT. Amino acids: CASSPRKYSNQPQHF.

By sample share, this clone is medium-sized. V and J are TRBV27 and TRBJ1-4, with D possibly matching TRBD1 (5 bases). V was pared by 6 bases and J by 7 bases, with 21 bases between. This CDR3 has 16 amino acids. Germline CDR1 reads MNHEY; CDR2 reads SMNVEV (reference sequence). In DNA form, the CDR3 reads TGTGCCAGCAGACCCGGGACTGGAATTGGGAGTGAAAAACTGTTTTTT. As protein: CASRPGTGIGSEKLFF.

The chain employs TRBV5-3 and TRBJ1-4; D remains unclear. TRBV5-3 has ORF status, its function being uncertain. The CDR3 covers 12 residues. V lost 10 bases, J lost 7 bases, and 14 bases lay in between. The CDR3 nucleotides are TGTGCCCGGCGGCACGCAGGTGAAAAACTGTTTTTT. Protein: CARRHAGEKLFF.

CDR3 loop: CASSYSGLAGAEQYF. As DNA, the CDR3 is TGTGCCAGCAGTTACTCGGGACTAGCCGGCGCCGAGCAGTACTTC. The rearrangement joins TRBV6-5 to TRBJ2-7, with 9 bases fitting TRBD2. The germline V gene encodes CDR1 MNHEY and CDR2 SVGAGI. The ends lost 0 bases at V and 6 bases at J; junction bases unmatched: 6. This CDR3 spans 15 amino acids.

This chain links TRBV2 with TRBJ1-4; D is ambiguous. Germline values: CDR1 SNHLY, CDR2 FYNNEI. Trimming pared 1 base from V and 8 bases from J, leaving 2 bases between. The CDR3 covers 11 residues. CDR3: CASSEEEKLFF. The CDR3, as DNA: TGTGCCAGCAGTGAAGAAGAAAAACTGTTTTTT.

The chain couples TRBV7-2 to TRBJ2-1; no clear D. This CDR3 has 13 amino acids. V was pared by 1 base and J by 9 bases, with 10 bases between. Germline values: CDR1 SGHTA, CDR2 FQGNSA. This chain's CDR3 is CASSLVGLGEQFF. CDR3 sequence (DNA): TGTGCCAGCAGCTTAGTGGGGTTGGGTGAGCAGTTCTTC.

The CDR3 DNA follows: TGTGCCAGCAGCCCTCGGACAGGGTCGTCCTACGAGCAGTACTTC. Its protein product is CASSPRTGSSYEQYF. The rearrangement uses TRBV9 and TRBJ2-7, with TRBD1 matching 8 bases. CDR1 and CDR2 from the germline V gene are SGDLS and YYNGEE. V was clipped by 4 bases and J by 1 base; unmatched bases: 7. The CDR3 runs to 15 residues.

This chain links TRBV6-5 with TRBJ1-1; D perhaps matches TRBD1 (6 bases). CDR3 length: 14 amino acids. Germline loops: CDR1 MNHEY, CDR2 SVGAGI. With 6 bases removed from V and 3 bases from J, the gap between germline ends came to 14 bases. CDR3 DNA sequence: TGTGCCAGCAGATACAGGGTTTTGGACACTGAAGCTTTCTTT. Translation: CASRYRVLDTEAFF.

The gene calls are TRBV2 and TRBJ1-5; D possibly corresponds to TRBD1 (5 bases). Germline CDR1 reads SNHLY; CDR2 reads FYNNEI. Trimming pared 2 bases from V and 7 bases from J, leaving 12 bases between. This CDR3 has 14 amino acids. The CDR3 is CASSEFRAPQPQHF. CDR3 sequence (DNA): TGTGCCAGCAGTGAATTCAGGGCTCCGCAGCCCCAGCATTTT.

The chain is built from TRBV19 and TRBJ2-2; D gene ambiguous. Germline loops: CDR1 LNHDA, CDR2 SQIVND (reference sequence). This CDR3 spans 13 amino acids. The ends were cut back, 4 bases at V and 0 bases at J, with 3 bases in the middle. The CDR3 is CASSNPNTGELFF. In nucleotides, the CDR3 is TGTGCCAGTAGTAACCCGAACACCGGGGAGCTGTTTTTT.

The CDR3 here is CASSLDQGYEKLFF. The DNA of the CDR3 is TGTGCCAGCAGCTTGGATCAGGGATATGAAAAACTGTTTTTT. The V call is TRBV5-6, the J call TRBJ1-4, with D tentatively TRBD1 (5 bases). The germline V gene has CDR1 SGHDT and CDR2 YYEEEE. This CDR3 is 14 amino acids long. V gave up 0 bases and J gave up 6 bases, with 9 bases separating them.

This clone was detected only once. CDR3 region: CASTQGSNSNQPQHF. The CDR3 DNA sequence: TGTGCCAGCACCCAGGGGTCCAATAGCAATCAGCCCCAGCATTTT. The chain uses TRBV7-2 and TRBJ1-5, with D tentatively TRBD1 (6 bases). Per germline, CDR1 SGHTA and CDR2 FQGNSA. The CDR3 is 15 residues long. V shed 7 bases and J shed 0 bases, with 13 bases lying between them. The full variable domain, rest sourced from reference TRBV7-2 and TRBJ1-5, is GAGVSQSPSNKVTEKGKDVELRCDPISGHTALYWYRQSLGQGLEFLIYFQGNSAPDKSGLPSDRFSAERTGGSVSTLTIQRTQQEDSAVYLCASTQGSNSNQPQHFGDGTRLSIL.

The gene calls are TRBV11-3 and TRBJ2-2; 11 bases map to TRBD2. With 9 bases clipped from V and 1 base from J, the junction kept 1 base outside the gene matches. The CDR3 is 14 amino acids. Germline CDR1 reads SGHNT; CDR2 reads YENEEA. CDR3 nucleotides: TGTGCCAGTGGACTAGCGGGGAACACCGGGGAGCTGTTTTTT. Translation gives CASGLAGNTGELFF.

The rearrangement joins TRBV11-2 to TRBJ2-5; TRBD2 agrees at 8 bases. Germline V gene sequence: CDR1 SGHAT, CDR2 FQNNGV. V trimming: 5 bases; J trimming: 0 bases; junction bases outside the gene matches: 8. The CDR3 is 16 residues long. The CDR3 here is CASSLQDGGDQETQYF. As DNA, the CDR3 is TGTGCCAGCAGCCTCCAAGACGGGGGGGACCAAGAGACCCAGTACTTC.

The chain employs TRBV5-6 and TRBJ2-7; D is unclear. Per the germline V gene, CDR1 is SGHDT and CDR2 is YYEEEE. Trimming removed 4 bases at V and 4 bases at J, with 9 bases between. This CDR3 region has 12 residues. Here the CDR3 DNA reads TGTGCCAGCAGCCTGGTTGGGTACGAGCAGTACTTC. Its protein is CASSLVGYEQYF.

This chain connects TRBV12-3 or TRBV12-4 to TRBJ1-2; 7 bases fit TRBD1. This CDR3 has 13 amino acids. J gave up 8 bases and V 7 bases, and 10 bases lay outside the gene matches. The CDR3 here is CASTLGGAVGYTF. The CDR3 DNA sequence: TGTGCCAGCACCCTAGGGGGCGCGGTCGGCTACACCTTC.

The chain has TRBV7-3 and TRBJ1-1; D gene ambiguous. The germline V gene encodes CDR1 SGHTA and CDR2 FQGTGA. The ends were cut back, 5 bases at V and 1 base at J, with 17 bases in the middle. The CDR3 length is 16 residues. The DNA for the CDR3 is TGTGCCAGCAGCCCACGACGGGGAGTAGGGAACACTGAAGCTTTCTTT. Amino acids: CASSPRRGVGNTEAFF.